The rows below give T cell receptor beta chains drawn from one sample of a study of blood T cell repertoires in COVID-19. Profiled with immunoSEQ multiplex PCR; TCRdb holds only in-frame clones, not every one. The sample consists of about 97,000 clones, more than 75% of them appearing once. The sequenced material came from peripheral blood. The receptors shown here come from a human donor in a cohort sampled during active COVID-19. Both conserved end residues are part of each CDR3. D genes are given only for firm matches. Clone sizes are given selectively: once, few, many, or a class where the clone is expanded.

TRBV9	TRBJ1-1	-	-	CASSADLQNTEAFF	TGTGCCAGCAGCGCAGACTTACAGAACACTGAAGCTTTCTTT
TRBV9	TRBJ2-6	-	-	CASSVVAFKPGANVLTF	TGTGCCAGCAGCGTAGTGGCTTTTAAACCTGGGGCCAACGTCCTGACTTTC
TRBV9	TRBJ2-3	TRBD2	-	CASSVGIAGSTDTQYF	TGTGCCAGCAGCGTAGGCATAGCGGGGAGCACAGATACGCAGTATTTT
TRBV27	TRBJ2-1	-	once	CASSLKGPISYNEQFF	TGTGCCAGCAGTTTAAAGGGGCCGATTTCCTACAATGAGCAGTTCTTC
TRBV14	TRBJ1-2	TRBD1	-	CASSLQGAGGYTF	TGTGCCAGCAGCCTACAGGGGGCAGGTGGCTACACCTTC
TRBV7-3	TRBJ2-1	TRBD2	-	CASSLSQREGDNEQFF	TGTGCCAGCAGCTTATCTCAGCGGGAGGGGGACAATGAGCAGTTCTTC
TRBV4-1	TRBJ1-1	-	-	CASSPRRGSEAFF	TGCGCCAGCAGCCCGCGTCGGGGGTCTGAAGCTTTCTTT
TRBV7-8	TRBJ2-5	-	-	CASSRAETQYF	TGTGCCAGCAGCCGCGCGGAGACCCAGTACTTC
TRBV10-2	TRBJ1-2	TRBD1	-	CASSLGTGLGYTF	TGCGCCAGCAGCCTTGGGACAGGATTGGGCTACACCTTC
TRBV18	TRBJ2-3	TRBD2	-	CASSRELAGGTDTQYF	TGTGCCAGCTCACGGGAACTAGCGGGAGGCACAGATACGCAGTATTTT
TRBV18	TRBJ2-7	TRBD1	-	CASSPPIGTGRGEQYF	TGTGCCAGCTCACCACCGATAGGGACAGGGCGAGGCGAGCAGTACTTC
TRBV4-1	TRBJ2-1	TRBD2	once	CASSALPGGEQFF	TGCGCCAGCAGCGCGCTACCGGGGGGTGAGCAGTTCTTC
TRBV19	TRBJ2-1	TRBD2	-	CASSIDIRLAMNEQFF	TGTGCCAGTAGTATAGATATAAGACTAGCGATGAATGAGCAGTTCTTC
TRBV7-9	TRBJ2-6	-	-	CASSLVRPSGANVLTF	TGTGCCAGCAGCTTAGTCAGGCCCTCTGGGGCCAACGTCCTGACTTTC
TRBV3-1/TRBV3-2	TRBJ2-7	TRBD1	few	CASSSPGQGALEQYF	TGTGCCAGCAGCTCGCCGGGACAGGGGGCCCTCGAGCAGTACTTC
TRBV29-1	TRBJ1-3	-	-	CSVAGGNSGNTIYF	TGCAGCGTTGCAGGAGGGAACTCTGGAAACACCATATATTTT
TRBV27	TRBJ1-4	-	-	CASSLSGAVEKLFF	TGTGCCAGCAGTTTAAGTGGGGCAGTAGAAAAACTGTTTTTT
TRBV10-3	TRBJ1-1	TRBD1	-	CAISEFGTGGAFF	TGTGCCATCAGTGAGTTCGGGACAGGTGGAGCTTTCTTT
TRBV7-3	TRBJ2-5	-	-	CASSLNGGPKQETQYF	TGTGCCAGCAGCTTAAACGGAGGGCCTAAGCAAGAGACCCAGTACTTC
TRBV6-2/TRBV6-3	TRBJ2-5	-	-	CASSALGDTQETQYF	TGTGCCAGCAGTGCATTAGGGGACACTCAAGAGACCCAGTACTTC
TRBV29-1	TRBJ1-1	-	-	CSAGRGGVAMPIEAFF	TGCAGCGCTGGCCGGGGGGGGGTTGCAATGCCCATTGAAGCTTTCTTT
TRBV2	TRBJ2-1	-	-	CASSEGPSVEQFF	TGTGCCAGCAGTGAAGGCCCTAGCGTTGAGCAGTTCTTC
TRBV11-2	TRBJ2-3	-	-	CASSRAGSTDTQYF	TGTGCCAGCAGCCGAGCGGGCAGCACAGATACGCAGTATTTT
TRBV6-5	TRBJ2-7	TRBD2	-	CASSRTSEGYEQYF	TGTGCCAGCAGTCGGACTAGCGAGGGCTACGAGCAGTACTTC
TRBV20-1	TRBJ2-7	-	once	CSAKRFGEQYF	TGCAGTGCAAAAAGGTTCGGGGAGCAGTACTTC